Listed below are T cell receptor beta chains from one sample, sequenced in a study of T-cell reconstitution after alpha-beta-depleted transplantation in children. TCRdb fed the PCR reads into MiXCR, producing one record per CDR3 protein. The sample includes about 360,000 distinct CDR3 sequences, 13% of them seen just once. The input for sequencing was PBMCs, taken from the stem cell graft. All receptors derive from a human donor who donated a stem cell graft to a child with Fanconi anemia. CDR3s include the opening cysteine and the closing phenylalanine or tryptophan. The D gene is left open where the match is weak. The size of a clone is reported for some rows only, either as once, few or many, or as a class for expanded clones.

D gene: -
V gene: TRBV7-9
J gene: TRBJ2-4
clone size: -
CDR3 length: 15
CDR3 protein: CASSSTRDTKGIQYF
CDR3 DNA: TGTGCCAGCAGCAGCACCCGGGACACTAAGGGCATTCAGTACTTC

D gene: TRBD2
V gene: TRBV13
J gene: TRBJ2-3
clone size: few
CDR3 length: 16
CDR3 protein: CASSPWGTRGTDTQYF
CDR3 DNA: TGTGCCAGCAGCCCCTGGGGGACTAGAGGCACAGATACGCAGTATTTT

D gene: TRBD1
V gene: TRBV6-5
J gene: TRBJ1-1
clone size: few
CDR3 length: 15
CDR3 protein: CASSYGITGTDEAFF
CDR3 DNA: TGTGCCAGCAGTTACGGTATTACCGGGACAGATGAAGCTTTCTTT

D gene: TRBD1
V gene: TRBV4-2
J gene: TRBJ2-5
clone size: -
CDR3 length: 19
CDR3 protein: CASSPRPRQGGGAQETQYF
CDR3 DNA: TGTGCCAGCAGCCCCCGCCCGAGACAGGGTGGGGGTGCCCAAGAGACCCAGTACTTC

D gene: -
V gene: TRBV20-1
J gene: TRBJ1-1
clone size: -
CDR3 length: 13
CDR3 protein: CSAIVPLNTEAFF
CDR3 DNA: TGCAGTGCTATCGTCCCTCTGAACACTGAAGCTTTCTTT

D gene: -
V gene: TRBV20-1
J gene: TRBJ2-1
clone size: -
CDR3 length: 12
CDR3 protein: CSARRTANEQFF
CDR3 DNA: TGCAGTGCCCGAAGGACTGCGAATGAGCAGTTCTTC

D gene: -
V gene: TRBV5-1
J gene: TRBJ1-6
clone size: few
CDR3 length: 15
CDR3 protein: CASSLEAWGNSPLHF
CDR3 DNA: TGCGCCAGCAGCTTGGAGGCGTGGGGGAATTCACCCCTCCACTTT

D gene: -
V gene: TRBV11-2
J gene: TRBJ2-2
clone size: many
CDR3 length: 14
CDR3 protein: CASSLSGSTGELFF
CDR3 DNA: TGTGCCAGCAGCTTAAGCGGCAGCACCGGGGAGCTGTTTTTT

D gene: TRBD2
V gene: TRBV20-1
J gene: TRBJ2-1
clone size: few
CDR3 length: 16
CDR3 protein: CSASRLAGGRYNEQFF
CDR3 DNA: TGCAGTGCTAGTCGATTGGCGGGGGGTAGGTACAATGAGCAGTTCTTC

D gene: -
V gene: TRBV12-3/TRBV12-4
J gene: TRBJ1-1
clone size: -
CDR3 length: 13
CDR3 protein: CASIPGGRTEAFF
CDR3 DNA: TGTGCCAGCATCCCCGGGGGGCGGACTGAAGCTTTCTTT

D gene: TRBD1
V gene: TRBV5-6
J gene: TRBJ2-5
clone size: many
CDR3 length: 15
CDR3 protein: CASSFAGGQGATQYF
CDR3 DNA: TGTGCCAGCAGCTTCGCTGGTGGACAGGGGGCGACCCAGTACTTC

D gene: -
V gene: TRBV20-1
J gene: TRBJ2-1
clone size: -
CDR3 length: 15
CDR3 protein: CSARDIKGYNNEQFF
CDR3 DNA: TGCAGTGCTAGAGATATAAAGGGGTATAACAATGAGCAGTTCTTC

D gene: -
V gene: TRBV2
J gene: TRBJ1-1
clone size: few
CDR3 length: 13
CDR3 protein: CASLLRRNTEAFF
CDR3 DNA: TGTGCCAGCTTGCTCAGAAGGAACACTGAAGCTTTCTTT

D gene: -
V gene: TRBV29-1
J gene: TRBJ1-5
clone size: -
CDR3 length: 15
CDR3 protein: CSVYKTGYSNQPQHF
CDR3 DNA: TGCAGCGTTTATAAGACGGGTTATAGCAATCAGCCCCAGCATTTT

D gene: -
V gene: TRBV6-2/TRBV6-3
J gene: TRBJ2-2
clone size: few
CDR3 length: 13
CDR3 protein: CASSYSRSGELFF
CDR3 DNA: TGTGCCAGCAGTTACTCTAGGTCCGGGGAGCTGTTTTTT

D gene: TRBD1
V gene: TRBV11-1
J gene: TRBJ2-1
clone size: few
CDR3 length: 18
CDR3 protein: CASSDGTTGVRAYNEQFF
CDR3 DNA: TGTGCCAGCAGCGATGGCACAACAGGGGTTAGAGCCTACAATGAGCAGTTCTTC

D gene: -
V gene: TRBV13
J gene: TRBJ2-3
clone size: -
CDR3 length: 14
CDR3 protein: CASSPRSRLDTQYF
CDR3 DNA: TGTGCCAGCAGCCCCCGTAGTCGATTGGATACGCAGTATTTT

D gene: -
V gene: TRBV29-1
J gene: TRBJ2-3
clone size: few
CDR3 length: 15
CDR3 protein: CSVDEGTSHTDTQYF
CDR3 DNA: TGCAGCGTTGACGAGGGGACCTCCCACACAGATACGCAGTATTTT

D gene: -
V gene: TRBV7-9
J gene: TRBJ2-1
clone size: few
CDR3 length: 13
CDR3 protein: CASSPRRDNEQFF
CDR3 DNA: TGTGCCAGCAGCCCCCGGCGGGACAATGAGCAGTTCTTC

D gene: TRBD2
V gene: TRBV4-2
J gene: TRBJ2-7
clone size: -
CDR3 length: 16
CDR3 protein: CASSKEVAGRSYEQYF
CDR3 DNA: TGTGCCAGCAGCAAGGAGGTAGCGGGGCGCTCCTACGAGCAGTACTTC

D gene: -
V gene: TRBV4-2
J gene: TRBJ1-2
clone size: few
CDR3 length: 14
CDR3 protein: CASSHQTALYGYTF
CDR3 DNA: TGTGCCAGCAGCCACCAGACAGCCCTCTATGGCTACACCTTC

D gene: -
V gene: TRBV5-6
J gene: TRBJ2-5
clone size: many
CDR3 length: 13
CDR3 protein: CASSLEDGETQYF
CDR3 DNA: TGTGCCAGCAGCTTGGAAGATGGGGAGACCCAGTACTTC

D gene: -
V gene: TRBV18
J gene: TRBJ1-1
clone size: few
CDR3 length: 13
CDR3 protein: CASSRARGTEAFF
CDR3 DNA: TGTGCCAGCTCACGGGCCAGAGGGACTGAAGCTTTCTTT

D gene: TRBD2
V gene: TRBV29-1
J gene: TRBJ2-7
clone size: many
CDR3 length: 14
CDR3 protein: CSVGEGGRSPEQYF
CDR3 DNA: TGCAGCGTTGGAGAGGGAGGGCGTTCCCCCGAGCAGTACTTC

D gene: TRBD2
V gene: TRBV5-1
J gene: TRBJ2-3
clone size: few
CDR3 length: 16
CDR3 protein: CASSLVAGGRIDTQYF
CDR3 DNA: TGCGCCAGCAGCTTGGTTGCGGGGGGTAGGATAGATACGCAGTATTTT

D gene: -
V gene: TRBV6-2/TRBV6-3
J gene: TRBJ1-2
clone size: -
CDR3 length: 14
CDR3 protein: CASGLKSPNYGYTF
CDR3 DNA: TGTGCCAGCGGTCTGAAGTCTCCTAACTATGGCTACACCTTC

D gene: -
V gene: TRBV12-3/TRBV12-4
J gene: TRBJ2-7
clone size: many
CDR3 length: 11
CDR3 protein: CASSYRDEQYF
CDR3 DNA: TGTGCCAGCAGCTACAGGGACGAGCAGTACTTC

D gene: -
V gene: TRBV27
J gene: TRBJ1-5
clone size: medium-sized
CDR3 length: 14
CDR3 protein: CASRRFGSNQPQHF
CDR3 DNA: TGTGCCAGCAGACGGTTCGGTAGCAATCAGCCCCAGCATTTT

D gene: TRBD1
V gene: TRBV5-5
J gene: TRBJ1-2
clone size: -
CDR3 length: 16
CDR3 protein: CASALAPDRGYYGYTF
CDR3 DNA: TGTGCCAGCGCGCTAGCCCCGGACAGGGGATACTATGGCTACACCTTC

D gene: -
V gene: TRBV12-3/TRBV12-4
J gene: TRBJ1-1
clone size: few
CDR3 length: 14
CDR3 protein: CASRWGSRNTEAFF
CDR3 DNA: TGTGCCAGCAGATGGGGAAGCAGGAACACTGAAGCTTTCTTT

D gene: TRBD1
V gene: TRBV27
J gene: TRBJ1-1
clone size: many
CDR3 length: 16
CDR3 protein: CASSSLGQGILTEAFF
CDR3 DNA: TGTGCCAGCAGTTCCCTCGGACAGGGAATTTTGACTGAAGCTTTCTTT

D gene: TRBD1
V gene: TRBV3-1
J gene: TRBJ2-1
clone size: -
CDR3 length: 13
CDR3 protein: CASSPDRFNEQFF
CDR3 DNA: TGTGCCAGCAGCCCGGACAGGTTTAATGAGCAGTTCTTC

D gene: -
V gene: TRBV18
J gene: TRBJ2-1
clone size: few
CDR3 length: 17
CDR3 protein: CASSPRPPGGTYNEQFF
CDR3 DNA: TGTGCCAGCTCACCAAGGCCACCGGGGGGCACCTACAATGAGCAGTTCTTC